Shown below are 5 T cell receptor beta chains from a single sample sequenced in a study of shared clonotypes between healthy human individuals. TCRdb's copy holds only in-frame clones and misses some; the assay was immunoSEQ multiplex PCR. The sample includes about 1.1 million clones, around three quarters of them seen just once. The sample consisted of memory CD4+ T cells from PBMCs. This sample's subset: CD45RA-negative fraction. The origin of the receptors is a man between 18 and 35 years old in good health. Some clones in this sample may be carry-over from other donors' samples.

CDR3 loop: CASNMATGNTIYF. In DNA form, the CDR3 reads TGTGCCAGCAATATGGCTACCGGAAACACCATATATTTT. This chain links TRBV9 with TRBJ1-3, with D uncertain. The germline CDR1 and CDR2 sequences are SGDLS and YYNGEE. The CDR3 loop spans 13 amino acids. Trimming left V 6 bases short and J 4 bases short, with 11 bases between.

Concerning this clone: Given a much more abundant clone one base away, this may be a read error. This CDR3 reads CVISETSGRYEQYF. The CDR3 DNA follows: TGTGTCATCAGTGAGACTAGCGGGAGGTACGAGCAGTACTTC. The chain employs TRBV10-3 and TRBJ2-7; 13 nucleotides align to TRBD2. Germline V lookup: CDR1 ENHRY, CDR2 SYGVKD. CDR3 size: 14 residues.

The V call is TRBV27, the J call TRBJ2-1; the D call may be TRBD1 or TRBD2 (5 bases each). This CDR3 spans 17 amino acids. With 5 bases removed from V and 9 bases from J, the gap between germline ends came to 26 bases. Germline lookup yields CDR1 MNHEY and CDR2 SMNVEV (reference sequence). The CDR3 reads CASSPHGLTWDRGEQFF. CDR3 DNA sequence: TGTGCCAGCAGTCCCCATGGACTTACGTGGGATAGGGGTGAGCAGTTCTTC.

In this sample, this clone turned up a few times. V and J are TRBV11-2 and TRBJ2-5, with a possible D match to TRBD2 (6 bases). The germline CDR1 and CDR2 sequences are SGHAT and FQNNGV. Trimming took off 6 bases at V and 2 bases at J, with 13 bases between the two ends. There are 14 residues in the CDR3. The CDR3 is CASSQGLSQETQYF. Here the CDR3 DNA reads TGTGCCAGCAGTCAAGGACTATCGCAAGAGACCCAGTACTTC. Looking up the rest from reference TRBV11-2 and TRBJ2-5 gives the full variable domain: EAGVAQSPRYKIIEKRQSVAFWCNPISGHATLYWYQQILGQGPKLLIQFQNNGVVDDSQLPKDRFSAERLKGVDSTLKIQPAKLEDSAVYLCASSQGLSQETQYFGPGTRLLVL.

This clone was recorded a few times. V and J are TRBV10-3 and TRBJ2-2, with D hard to call. Germline CDR1 and CDR2: ENHRY and SYGVKD. The CDR3 runs 13 residues. V was clipped by 6 bases and J by 4 bases, with 9 bases between them. The CDR3: CAIRGSATGELFF. Written as DNA, the CDR3 is TGTGCCATCAGGGGTTCCGCCACCGGGGAGCTGTTTTTT.